The entry below gives a single TCR beta chain sequence along with its context. The data derive from a study of T cells in Graves' hyperthyroidism and ophthalmopathy. Germline V gene lookup returns CDR1 ENHRY and CDR2 SYGVKD. The CDR3 contains 16 residues. Unmatched junction bases numbered 9, after V lost 5 bases and J lost 4 bases. The investigators amplified TCR beta CDR3 regions from RNA transcripts. Researchers ran a first-round RT-PCR on the TCR CDR3 using the HTBI primer set. A single record per CDR3 protein comes from TCRdb applying MiXCR to the multiplex PCR reads. The sample lists roughly 510,000 distinct CDR3 sequences, over 45% occurring once.

The chain recombines TRBV10-3 with TRBJ2-2; 8 bases are a match to TRBD2. Sample: peripheral blood or thyroid tissue (not recorded which). The receptor comes from an adult woman with Graves' disease, either hyperthyroidism or ophthalmopathy (not recorded which). DNA for the CDR3: TGTGCCATCAGTCCAAAGCGGGAGAGGAGCACCGGGGAGCTGTTTTTT. Translation: CAISPKRERSTGELFF.